The 30 T cell receptor beta chains below were found in one sample sequenced in a study of Ad26.COV2.S vaccination and SARS-CoV-2 variants. The treatment was: over 15 received Ad26.COV2.S at low or high dose, single or two shots; about 5 received placebo; per-sample allocation not given. Sampling was done on day 63 after the first vaccine or placebo injection. Sequencing used immunoSEQ multiplex PCR; TCRdb keeps in-frame clones, though not all of them. The data contain around 450,000 clones, roughly 90% of them singletons. The specimen was peripheral blood, collected in a trial of Ad26.COV2.S vaccine versus placebo. The receptors derive from a person aged 18 to 65 who received the Ad26.COV2.S COVID-19 vaccine or a placebo.

J is TRBJ2-5 and V is TRBV29-1, with 8 nucleotides matching TRBD1. The junction had 6 bases not matched to a gene; V was cut back by 7 bases and J by 5 bases. CDR1 is SQVTM, CDR2 ANQGSEA, per germline. The CDR3 totals 12 residues. The CDR3 loop is CSGQGAWETQYF. CDR3 nucleotide sequence: TGCAGCGGCCAGGGGGCTTGGGAGACCCAGTACTTC.

V and J are TRBV6-6 and TRBJ2-7, with 7 positions matching TRBD2. The germline gives CDR1 MNHNY, CDR2 SVGAGI (reference sequence). This CDR3 comprises 16 residues. The V and J ends lost 6 bases and 2 bases, in that order; junction bases with no gene match: 13. The CDR3: CASSPISGEGPYEQYF. The CDR3 DNA sequence: TGTGCCAGCAGCCCTATCTCCGGGGAGGGCCCCTACGAGCAGTACTTC.

The chain combines TRBV7-2 with TRBJ1-2; unclear D gene. Trimming stripped 2 bases from V and 2 bases from J, with 6 bases between. The length of the CDR3 is 13 residues. Germline assignment: CDR1 SGHTA and CDR2 FQGNSA. This chain's CDR3 is CASSLTDNYGYTF. In DNA form, the CDR3 reads TGTGCCAGCAGCTTAACAGACAACTATGGCTACACCTTC.

The rearrangement uses TRBV6-1 and TRBJ2-5; D possibly corresponds to TRBD2 (6 bases). V lost 1 base to trimming and J lost 0 bases, with 12 bases between them. This CDR3 spans 16 amino acids. Germline CDR1 MNHNS, CDR2 SASEGT. The CDR3 coding sequence is TGTGCCAGCAGTGAAGTGTGGGGCGGGAACCAAGAGACCCAGTACTTC. Its translation is CASSEVWGGNQETQYF.

The V call is TRBV7-9, the J call TRBJ1-1; 8 bases are a match to TRBD1. This CDR3 is 14 amino acids long. CDR1 is SEHNR and CDR2 is FQNEAQ in the germline V gene (reference sequence). Trimming at V came to 4 bases and at J to 11 bases, leaving 12 bases not matched to a gene. The CDR3 here is CASSSMETGDHAFF. CDR3 nucleotide sequence: TGTGCCAGCAGCTCGATGGAGACAGGGGATCATGCTTTCTTT.

V usage is TRBV14 and J usage is TRBJ2-1, with a weak D call TRBD2 (6 bases). The CDR3 has 15 amino acids. CDR1 is SGHDN, CDR2 FVKESK, per germline. The V end lost 5 bases, the J end lost 0 bases, and 11 bases lay between the germline ends. CDR3 sequence (DNA): TGTGCCAGCAGCTTACTGGGGGGCTCCTACAATGAGCAGTTCTTC. Protein product: CASSLLGGSYNEQFF.

This clone turned up a few times. The chain uses TRBV28 and TRBJ1-2; maybe TRBD1 (5 bases). V lost 4 bases and J lost 8, with 11 bases in between. The length of the CDR3 is 12 residues. Per germline, CDR1 MDHEN and CDR2 SYDVKM. This CDR3 is CASSSGHRGYTF. The CDR3 DNA sequence: TGTGCCAGCAGTTCGGGGCACAGAGGCTACACCTTC.

This chain joins TRBV6-6 and TRBJ2-3, with D perhaps given as TRBD1 or TRBD2 (5 bases each). The CDR3 extends over 15 amino acids. With 0 bases removed from V and 3 bases from J, the gap between germline ends came to 10 bases. Germline CDR1 is MNHNY and CDR2 is SVGAGI (reference sequence). The chain's CDR3 is CASSYSWGMTDTQYF. DNA for the CDR3: TGTGCCAGCAGTTACTCGTGGGGGATGACAGATACGCAGTATTTT.

This clone was seen only a few times. The chain carries TRBV3-1 (or the pseudogene TRBV3-2) and TRBJ1-5, with 8 positions matching TRBD1. The CDR3 spans 15 residues. The V segment lost 1 base and the J segment 4 bases; nucleotides outside the gene matches: 3. In germline, CDR1 is LGHDT, CDR2 YNNKEL (reference sequence). Here the CDR3 reads CASSQGGQGNQPQHF. In DNA, the CDR3 is TGTGCCAGCAGCCAAGGCGGACAGGGAAATCAGCCCCAGCATTTT.

This clone has only one observation. The rearrangement uses TRBV30 and TRBJ2-7; D gene unclear. CDR1 is GTSNPN and CDR2 is SVGIG in the germline V gene (reference sequence). V was clipped by 4 bases and J by 6 bases, with 16 bases between them. The CDR3 has 13 residues. DNA of the CDR3: TGTGCCTGGAACCTCGGCCTGGGTGGCGAGCAGTACTTC. Protein product: CAWNLGLGGEQYF.

The chain couples TRBV7-3 to TRBJ1-1; 9 nucleotides agree with TRBD1. J lost 7 bases, V lost 6 bases, and 6 bases had no gene match. CDR3 length equals 13 residues. The germline V gene has CDR1 SGHTA and CDR2 FQGTGA. The CDR3, as DNA: TGTGCCAGCAGGTCACGGGACAGGGTTGAAGCTTTCTTT. Encoded protein: CASRSRDRVEAFF. Using reference TRBV7-3 and TRBJ1-1 for the parts outside the CDR3, the full variable domain is GAGVSQTPSNKVTEKGKYVELRCDPISGHTALYWYRQSLGQGPEFLIYFQGTGAADDSGLPNDRFFAVRPEGSVSTLKIQRTERGDSAVYLCASRSRDRVEAFFGQGTRLTVV.

The rearrangement links TRBV4-1 to TRBJ2-4; 9 bases align to TRBD2. CDR1 and CDR2 (germline): MGHRA, YSYEKL. J was trimmed by 3 bases and V by 3 bases; bases with no gene match: 9. The CDR3 sequence is 17 residues long. The CDR3 region has the DNA TGCGCCAGCAGCCACATAACGCGAGCGGGGGGCAAAAACATTCAGTACTTC. As protein: CASSHITRAGGKNIQYF.

V is TRBV7-9 and J is TRBJ2-2, with 8 bases fitting TRBD1. This CDR3 is 14 amino acids long. Germline V gives CDR1 SEHNR, CDR2 FQNEAQ (reference sequence). With 3 bases clipped from V and 6 bases from J, the junction kept 3 bases outside the gene matches. Written as DNA, the CDR3 is TGTGCCAGCAGCTTCAGGGGGCGCGCCGGGGAGCTGTTTTTT. Its protein product is CASSFRGRAGELFF.

The rearrangement links TRBV4-1 to TRBJ2-4; D remains unclear. Trimming took off 0 bases at V and 6 bases at J, with 9 bases between the two ends. Germline-derived CDR1 and CDR2 are MGHRA and YSYEKL. The CDR3 has 14 amino acids. The chain's CDR3 is CASSQDPALNIQYF. Here the CDR3 DNA reads TGCGCCAGCAGCCAAGATCCGGCGTTAAACATTCAGTACTTC.

The chain carries TRBV3-1 (or the pseudogene TRBV3-2) and TRBJ2-3; D is ambiguous. Trimming stripped 1 base from V and 2 bases from J, with 10 bases between. CDR3 size: 15 residues. The germline V gene encodes CDR1 LGHDT and CDR2 YNNKEL (reference sequence). DNA for the CDR3: TGTGCCAGCAGCCAAGGGCAAGTATTCACAGATACGCAGTATTTT. This sequence encodes CASSQGQVFTDTQYF.

The rearrangement joins TRBV3-1 (or the pseudogene TRBV3-2) to TRBJ2-1, with a weak D call TRBD2 (5 bases). This CDR3 is built from 16 residues. The V end was cut by 1 base, the J end by 0 bases, with 10 bases between. The germline V gene encodes CDR1 LGHDT and CDR2 YNNKEL (reference sequence). The DNA for the CDR3 is TGTGCCAGCAGCCAAGGTATCGGGGACTCCTACAATGAGCAGTTCTTC. Translation: CASSQGIGDSYNEQFF.

This clone was recorded only once. V and J are TRBV21-1 and TRBJ2-5. TRBV21-1 is given as a pseudogene. The length of the CDR3 is 12 residues. The CDR3 region has the DNA TGTGCCAGCAGCAGTGAACAAGAGACCCAGTACTTC. This codes for CASSSEQETQYF.

This rearrangement joins TRBV19 to TRBJ1-1; D might be TRBD1 (5 bases). The germline V gene has CDR1 LNHDA and CDR2 SQIVND (reference sequence). The CDR3 extends over 14 amino acids. V was cut by 3 bases and J by 5 bases, with 13 bases left in between. CDR3 nucleotides: TGTGCCAGTAGTATTGGGGCAGGGCAAACTGAAGCTTTCTTT. Its translation: CASSIGAGQTEAFF.

The genes are TRBV7-2 and TRBJ1-1; D is ambiguous. Trimming removed 7 bases at V and 4 bases at J, with 16 bases between. Germline loops: CDR1 SGHTA, CDR2 FQGNSA. This CDR3 region has 14 residues. The CDR3 sequence: CASKRSRDGTEAFF. Written as DNA, the CDR3 is TGTGCCAGCAAAAGGTCCCGGGATGGCACTGAAGCTTTCTTT.

The chain joins TRBV9 to TRBJ2-3, with a tentative D call TRBD2 (5 bases). This CDR3 contains 14 residues. CDR1 SGDLS and CDR2 YYNGEE come from the germline V gene. V lost 6 bases to trimming and J lost 6 bases, with 17 bases between them. The CDR3 here is CASTLGGGQDTQYF. CDR3 nucleotides: TGTGCCAGCACCTTAGGAGGTGGTCAGGATACGCAGTATTTT.

This clone was counted a few times. The gene calls are TRBV28 and TRBJ1-2, with D unclear. Trimming stripped 1 base from V and 8 bases from J, with 8 bases between. Germline loops: CDR1 MDHEN, CDR2 SYDVKM. The CDR3 is 12 residues long. The CDR3 nucleotides are TGTGCCAGCAGTTTATTCACAGACGGCTACACCTTC. Translation gives CASSLFTDGYTF.

The V gene is TRBV10-1, the J gene TRBJ1-2; D is perhaps TRBD1 (5 bases). Trimming pared 0 bases from V and 5 bases from J, leaving 7 bases between. The CDR3 consists of 13 residues. CDR1 WNHNN and CDR2 SYGVQD come from the germline V gene (reference sequence). CDR3 nucleotide sequence: TGCGCCAGCAGTGAGTCGACAGCATATGGCTACACCTTC. It is translated as CASSESTAYGYTF.

On this clone: An end of the junction differs from the germline gene, which may be a read error. This chain connects TRBV7-2 to TRBJ1-4; D remains ambiguous. Looked up from germline, CDR1 is SGHTA and CDR2 is FQGNSA. The CDR3 is 14 amino acids. In DNA form, the CDR3 reads TGTGCCAGCAGCCTCAGGTCGACTAGTGAAAAACTGTTTTTT. Translation gives CASSLRSTSEKLFF.

J is TRBJ2-3 and V is TRBV3-1 (or the pseudogene TRBV3-2); D ambiguous. Germline V lookup: CDR1 LGHDT, CDR2 YNNKEL (reference sequence). The V and J ends lost 4 bases and 3 bases respectively, with 5 bases between them. The CDR3 is 12 residues long. CDR3 loop: CASSPTTDTQYF. In nucleotides, the CDR3 is TGTGCCAGCAGCCCGACAACAGATACGCAGTATTTT.

The V call is TRBV28, the J call TRBJ2-3, with D possibly matching TRBD1 (5 bases). This CDR3 spans 14 amino acids. Per germline, CDR1 MDHEN and CDR2 SYDVKM. The V end was cut by 8 bases, the J end by 3 bases, with 15 bases between. The DNA for the CDR3 is TGTGCCAGCCGAACAGGTTTTCGGACAGATACGCAGTATTTT. This translates into CASRTGFRTDTQYF.

As regards this clone: The same CDR3 is also encoded by other DNA sequences in this sample. The chain links TRBV2 to TRBJ1-3, with TRBD1 matching over 10 bases. Unmatched junction bases numbered 5, after V lost 5 bases and J lost 1 base. CDR1 is SNHLY and CDR2 is FYNNEI in the germline V gene. The CDR3 has 16 residues. The CDR3 spells CASSPRQGASGNTIYF. In nucleotides, the CDR3 is TGTGCCAGCAGTCCAAGACAGGGGGCGTCTGGAAACACCATATATTTT.

V and J are TRBV30 and TRBJ2-1, with D possibly matching TRBD1 (5 bases). Germline loops: CDR1 GTSNPN, CDR2 SVGIG (reference sequence). V was pared by 3 bases and J by 10 bases, with 19 bases between. The CDR3 spans 14 residues. CDR3 residues: CAWSPTPGKVEQFF. CDR3 DNA sequence: TGTGCCTGGAGCCCAACCCCAGGGAAGGTAGAGCAGTTCTTC.

J is TRBJ2-1 and V is TRBV7-9; possible D gene TRBD2, 6 bases. The CDR3 runs 13 residues. Trimming took 1 base from V and 9 from J, leaving 10 bases between them. CDR1 and CDR2 (germline): SEHNR, FQNEAQ (reference sequence). The CDR3 nucleotides are TGTGCCAGCAGCTTAGATTTGGGAGGTGAGCAGTTCTTC. This sequence encodes CASSLDLGGEQFF.

This sequence joins TRBV27 and TRBJ1-5; no reliable D call. CDR1 and CDR2 (germline): MNHEY, SMNVEV (reference sequence). This CDR3 contains 16 residues. Trimming removed 2 bases from V and 0 bases from J, with 11 bases in between. The CDR3 coding sequence is TGTGCCAGCAGTTTAATGGGTTGGTATAGCAATCAGCCCCAGCATTTT. This gives the protein CASSLMGWYSNQPQHF.

The CDR3 loop is CAWSFGTFTGELFF. CDR3 sequence (DNA): TGTGCCTGGAGTTTTGGAACCTTCACCGGGGAGCTGTTTTTT. J is TRBJ2-2 and V is TRBV30; no definite D call. CDR1 is GTSNPN and CDR2 is SVGIG in the germline V gene (reference sequence). The CDR3 loop spans 14 amino acids. Trimming took 2 bases from V and 4 from J, leaving 11 bases between them.